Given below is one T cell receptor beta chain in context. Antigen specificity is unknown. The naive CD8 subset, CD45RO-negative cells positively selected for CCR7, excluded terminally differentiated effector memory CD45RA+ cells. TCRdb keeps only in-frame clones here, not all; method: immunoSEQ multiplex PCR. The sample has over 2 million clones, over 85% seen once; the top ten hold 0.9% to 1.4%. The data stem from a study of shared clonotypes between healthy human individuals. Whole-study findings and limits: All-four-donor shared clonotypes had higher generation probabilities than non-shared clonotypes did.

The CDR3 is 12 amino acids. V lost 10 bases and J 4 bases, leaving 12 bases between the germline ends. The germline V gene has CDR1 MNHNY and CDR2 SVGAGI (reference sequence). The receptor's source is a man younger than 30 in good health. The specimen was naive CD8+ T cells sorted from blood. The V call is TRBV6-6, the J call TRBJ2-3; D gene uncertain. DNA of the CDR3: TGTGCCACGTGGTTGGAGTCAGATACGCAGTATTTT. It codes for CATWLESDTQYF.